These 6 T cell receptor beta chains share one sample of origin, sequenced in a study of vaccination effects on CD4 cells after COVID-19. Assay used: immunoSEQ multiplex PCR; TCRdb lists only in-frame clones, some missing. The data show approximately 76,000 clones, with around 76% seen just once and about 10% held by the top ten. Expansion with viral peptide pools was applied to antigen-specific CD4+ T cells by the ViraFEST assay prior to sequencing. Around day 10 of culture, CD4+ T cells were separated out. Vaccinated participants had no history of SARS-CoV-2 infection and tested negative for nucleocapsid antibodies. No antigen is known for these receptors. The material sequenced was CD4+ T cells from PBMCs cultured with SARS-CoV-2 spike peptides, taken before COVID-19 vaccination. Receptors originate from a human donor who received a COVID-19 vaccine.

This rearrangement joins TRBV6-1 to TRBJ1-5; D is ambiguous. Germline-derived CDR1 and CDR2 are MNHNS and SASEGT. The CDR3 has 13 residues. Deletions cut 2 bases from V and 4 bases from J, with 6 bases between. Here the CDR3 reads CASSELGNQPQHF. The DNA of the CDR3 is TGTGCCAGCAGTGAATTGGGGAATCAGCCCCAGCATTTT.

This clone was seen a handful of times. The V call is TRBV2, the J call TRBJ2-1, with unresolved D. Trimming shortened V by 2 bases and J by 8 bases, and 7 bases separated the two germline ends. The CDR3 length is 12 residues. In germline, CDR1 is SNHLY, CDR2 FYNNEI. The CDR3 coding sequence is TGTGCCAGCAGTGAAAGAGATTATGAGCAGTTCTTC. As protein: CASSERDYEQFF. Complete variable domain (other parts from reference TRBV2 and TRBJ2-1): EPEVTQTPSHQVTQMGQEVILRCVPISNHLYFYWYRQILGQKVEFLVSFYNNEISEKSEIFDDQFSVERPDGSNFTLKIRSTKLEDSAMYFCASSERDYEQFFGPGTRLTVL.

The CDR3 coding sequence is TGTGCCAGTAGTCTCCGGACTCCGAACACCGGGGAGCTGTTTTTT. Its protein product is CASSLRTPNTGELFF. The V and J genes are TRBV19 and TRBJ2-2; D is possibly TRBD2 (5 bases). Trimming removed 5 bases from V and 0 bases from J, with 10 bases in between. The CDR3 sequence is 15 residues long. CDR1 and CDR2 (germline): LNHDA, SQIVND (reference sequence).

This clone was detected only once. The V call is TRBV19, the J call TRBJ1-2, with 8 bases aligning to TRBD1. Germline CDR1 and CDR2: LNHDA and SQIVND (reference sequence). The CDR3 is made up of 13 amino acids. Trimming removed 11 bases from V and 1 base from J; junction bases left unmatched: 6. CDR3 protein: CASRTGLNYGYTF. CDR3 DNA sequence: TGTGCCTCCCGGACAGGGCTTAACTATGGCTACACCTTC.

CDR3 in amino acids: CAWTSTGAYQPQHF. The CDR3 bases are TGTGCCTGGACCTCAACGGGGGCCTATCAGCCCCAGCATTTT. V and J are TRBV30 and TRBJ1-5; possibly TRBD1 for D (6 bases). Germline V lookup: CDR1 GTSNPN, CDR2 SVGIG (reference sequence). Trimming took 4 bases from V and 5 from J, leaving 15 bases between them. The CDR3 loop spans 14 amino acids.

V usage is TRBV29-1 and J usage is TRBJ1-1; the match to TRBD1 covers 8 bases. CDR1 and CDR2 (germline): SQVTM, ANQGSEA. The ends lost 7 bases at V and 3 bases at J; junction bases unmatched: 4. The CDR3 spans 12 residues. The CDR3 sequence: CSGRGLYTEAFF. The CDR3, as DNA: TGCAGCGGCAGGGGGCTCTACACTGAAGCTTTCTTT.